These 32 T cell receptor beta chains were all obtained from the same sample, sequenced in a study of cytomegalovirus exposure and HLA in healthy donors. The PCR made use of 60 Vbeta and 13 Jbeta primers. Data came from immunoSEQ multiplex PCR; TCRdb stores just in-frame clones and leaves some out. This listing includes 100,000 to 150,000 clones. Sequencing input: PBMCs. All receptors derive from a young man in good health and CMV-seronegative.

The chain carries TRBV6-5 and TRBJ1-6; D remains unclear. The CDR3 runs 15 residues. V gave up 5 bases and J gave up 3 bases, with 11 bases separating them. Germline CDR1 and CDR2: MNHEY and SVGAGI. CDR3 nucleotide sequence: TGTGCCAGCAGTCGACATCCCTTCTATAATTCACCCCTCCACTTT. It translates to CASSRHPFYNSPLHF.

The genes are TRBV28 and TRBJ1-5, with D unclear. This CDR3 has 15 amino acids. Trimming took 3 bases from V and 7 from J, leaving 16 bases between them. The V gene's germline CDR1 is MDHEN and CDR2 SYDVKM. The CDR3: CASSFRAEVGQPQHF. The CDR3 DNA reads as TGTGCCAGCAGTTTTAGGGCGGAGGTAGGGCAGCCCCAGCATTTT. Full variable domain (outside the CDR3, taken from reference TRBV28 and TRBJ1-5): DVKVTQSSRYLVKRTGEKVFLECVQDMDHENMFWYRQDPGLGLRLIYFSYDVKMKEKGDIPEGYSVSREKKERFSLILESASTNQTSMYLCASSFRAEVGQPQHFGDGTRLSIL.

The CDR3 reads CASGFRGGPSYEQYF. CDR3 nucleotide sequence: TGTGCTAGTGGTTTTCGCGGGGGCCCTTCCTACGAGCAGTACTTC. The genes are TRBV12-5 and TRBJ2-7; TRBD2 might be the D (7 bases). Germline CDR1 is LGHNT and CDR2 is FRNRAP. Trimming left V 3 bases short and J 1 base short, with 13 bases between. CDR3 length: 15 amino acids.

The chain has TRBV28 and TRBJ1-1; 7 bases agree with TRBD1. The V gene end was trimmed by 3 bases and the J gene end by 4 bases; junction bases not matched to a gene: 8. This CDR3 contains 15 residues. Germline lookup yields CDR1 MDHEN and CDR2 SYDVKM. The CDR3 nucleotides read TGTGCCAGCAGTTTTGTGACAGGGAAGATCACTGAAGCTTTCTTT. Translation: CASSFVTGKITEAFF.

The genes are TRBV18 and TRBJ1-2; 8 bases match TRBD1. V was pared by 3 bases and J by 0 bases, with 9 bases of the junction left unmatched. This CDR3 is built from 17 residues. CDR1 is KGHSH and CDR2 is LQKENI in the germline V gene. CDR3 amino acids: CASSPPAGGAANYGYTF. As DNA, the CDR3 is TGTGCCAGCTCACCCCCCGCAGGGGGCGCCGCTAACTATGGCTACACCTTC.

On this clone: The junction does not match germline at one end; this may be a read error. DNA for the CDR3: TGTGCCAGCAGTCCGAGCGGCAGCTCCGACAATGAGCAGTTCTTC. The encoded protein is CASSPSGSSDNEQFF. The chain is built from TRBV9 and TRBJ2-1; TRBD2 might be the D (5 bases). CDR1 is SGDLS, CDR2 YYNGEE, per germline. The CDR3 contains 15 residues.

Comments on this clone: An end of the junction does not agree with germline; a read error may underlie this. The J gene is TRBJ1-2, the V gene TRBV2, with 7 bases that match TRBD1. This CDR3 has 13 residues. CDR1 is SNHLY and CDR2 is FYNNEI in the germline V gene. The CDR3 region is CASSGDSIYDYTF. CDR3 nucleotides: TGTGCCAGCAGTGGGGACAGTATTTATGACTACACCTTC.

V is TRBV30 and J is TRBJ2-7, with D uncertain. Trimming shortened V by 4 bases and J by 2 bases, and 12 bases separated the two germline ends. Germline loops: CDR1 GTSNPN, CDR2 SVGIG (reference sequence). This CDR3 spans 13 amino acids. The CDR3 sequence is CAWKVGGTYEQYF. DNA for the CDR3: TGTGCCTGGAAAGTTGGCGGTACCTACGAGCAGTACTTC.

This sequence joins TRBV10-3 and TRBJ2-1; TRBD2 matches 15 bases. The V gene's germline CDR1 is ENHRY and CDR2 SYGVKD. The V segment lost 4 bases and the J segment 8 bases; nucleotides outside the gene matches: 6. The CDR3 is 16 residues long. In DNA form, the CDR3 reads TGTGCCATCAGTGGTGGACTAGCGGGGGGGCTCCATGAGCAGTTCTTC. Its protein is CAISGGLAGGLHEQFF.

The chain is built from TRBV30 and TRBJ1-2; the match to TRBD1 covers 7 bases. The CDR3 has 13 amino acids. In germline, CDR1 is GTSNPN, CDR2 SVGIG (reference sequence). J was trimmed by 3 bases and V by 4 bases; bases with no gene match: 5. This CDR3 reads CAWTLTGHYGYTF. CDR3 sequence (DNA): TGTGCCTGGACTTTGACAGGGCACTATGGCTACACCTTC.

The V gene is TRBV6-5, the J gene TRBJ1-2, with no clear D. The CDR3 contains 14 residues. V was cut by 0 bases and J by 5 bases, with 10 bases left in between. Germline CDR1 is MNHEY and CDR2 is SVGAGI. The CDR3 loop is CASSYSLEVYGYTF. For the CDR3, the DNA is TGTGCCAGCAGTTACTCGCTCGAGGTTTATGGCTACACCTTC.

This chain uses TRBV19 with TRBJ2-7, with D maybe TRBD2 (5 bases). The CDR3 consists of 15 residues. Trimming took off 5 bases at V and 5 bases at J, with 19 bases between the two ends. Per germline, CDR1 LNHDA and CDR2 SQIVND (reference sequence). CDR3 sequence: CASSSPGDRAHEQYF. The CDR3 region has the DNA TGTGCCAGTAGTTCACCCGGGGATCGGGCCCACGAGCAGTACTTC.

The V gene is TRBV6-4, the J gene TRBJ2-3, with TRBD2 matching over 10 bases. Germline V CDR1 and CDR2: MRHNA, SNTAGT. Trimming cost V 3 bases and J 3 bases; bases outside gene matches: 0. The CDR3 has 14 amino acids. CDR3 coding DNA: TGTGCCAGCAGTGAGGGACTAGCGACAGATACGCAGTATTTT. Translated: CASSEGLATDTQYF.

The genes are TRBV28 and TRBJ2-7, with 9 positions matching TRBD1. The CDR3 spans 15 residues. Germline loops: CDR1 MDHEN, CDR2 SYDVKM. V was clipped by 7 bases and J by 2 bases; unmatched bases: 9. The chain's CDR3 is CASIPGQGAPYEQYF. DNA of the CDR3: TGTGCCAGCATACCGGGACAGGGCGCTCCCTACGAGCAGTACTTC.

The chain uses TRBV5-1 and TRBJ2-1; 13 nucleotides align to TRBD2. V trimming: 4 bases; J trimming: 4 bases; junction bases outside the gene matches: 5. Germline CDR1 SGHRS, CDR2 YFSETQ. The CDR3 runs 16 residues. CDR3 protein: CASSAGLAGPYNEQFF. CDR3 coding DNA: TGCGCCAGCAGCGCGGGACTAGCGGGACCTTACAATGAGCAGTTCTTC.

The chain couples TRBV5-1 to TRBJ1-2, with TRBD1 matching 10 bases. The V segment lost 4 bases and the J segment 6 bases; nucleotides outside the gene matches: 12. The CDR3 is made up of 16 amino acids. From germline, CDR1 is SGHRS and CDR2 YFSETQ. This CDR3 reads CASSRDRGEGFHGYTF. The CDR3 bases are TGCGCCAGCAGCAGGGACAGGGGAGAGGGGTTTCATGGCTACACCTTC.

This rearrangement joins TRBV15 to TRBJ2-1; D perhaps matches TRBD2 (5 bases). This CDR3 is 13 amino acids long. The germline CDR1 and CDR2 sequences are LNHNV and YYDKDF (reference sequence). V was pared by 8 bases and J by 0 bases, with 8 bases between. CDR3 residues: CATGLSSYNEQFF. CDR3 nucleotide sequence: TGTGCCACCGGACTCAGCTCCTACAATGAGCAGTTCTTC.

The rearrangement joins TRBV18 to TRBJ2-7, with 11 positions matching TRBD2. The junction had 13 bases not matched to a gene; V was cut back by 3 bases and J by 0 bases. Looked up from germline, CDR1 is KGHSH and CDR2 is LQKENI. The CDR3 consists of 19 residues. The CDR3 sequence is CASSPQPGLAVHPSYEQYF. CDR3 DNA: TGTGCCAGCTCACCCCAACCGGGACTAGCGGTCCACCCCTCCTACGAGCAGTACTTC.

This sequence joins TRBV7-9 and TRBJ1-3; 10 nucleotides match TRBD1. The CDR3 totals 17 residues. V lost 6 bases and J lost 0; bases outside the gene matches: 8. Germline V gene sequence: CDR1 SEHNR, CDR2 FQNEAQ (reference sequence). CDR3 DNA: TGTGCCAGCAGTCTGCCGACAGGGGGCAACTCTGGAAACACCATATATTTT. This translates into CASSLPTGGNSGNTIYF.

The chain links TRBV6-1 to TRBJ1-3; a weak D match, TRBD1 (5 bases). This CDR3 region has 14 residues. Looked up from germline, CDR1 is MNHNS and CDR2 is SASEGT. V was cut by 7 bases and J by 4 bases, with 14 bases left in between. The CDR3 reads CASIPGGPGNTIYF. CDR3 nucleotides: TGTGCCAGCATCCCGGGGGGACCGGGAAACACCATATATTTT.

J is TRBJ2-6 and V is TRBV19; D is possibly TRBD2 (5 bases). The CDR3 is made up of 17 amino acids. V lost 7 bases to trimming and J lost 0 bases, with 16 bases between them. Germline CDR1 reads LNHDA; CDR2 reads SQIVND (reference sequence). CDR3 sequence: CASTSLARSSGANVLTF. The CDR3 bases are TGTGCCAGTACGTCCCTAGCACGCAGCTCTGGGGCCAACGTCCTGACTTTC.

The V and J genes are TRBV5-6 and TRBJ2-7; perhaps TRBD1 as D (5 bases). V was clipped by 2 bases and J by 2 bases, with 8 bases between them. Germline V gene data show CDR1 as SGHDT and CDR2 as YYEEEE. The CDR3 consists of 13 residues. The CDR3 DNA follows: TGTGCCAGCAGCTTCAGGGAACCCTACGAGCAGTACTTC. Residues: CASSFREPYEQYF.

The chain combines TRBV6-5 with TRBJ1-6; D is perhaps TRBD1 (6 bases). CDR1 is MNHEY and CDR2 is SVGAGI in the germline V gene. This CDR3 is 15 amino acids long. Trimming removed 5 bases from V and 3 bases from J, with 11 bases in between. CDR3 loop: CASSTGFGYNSPLHF. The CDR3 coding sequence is TGTGCCAGCAGTACAGGGTTCGGCTATAATTCACCCCTCCACTTT.

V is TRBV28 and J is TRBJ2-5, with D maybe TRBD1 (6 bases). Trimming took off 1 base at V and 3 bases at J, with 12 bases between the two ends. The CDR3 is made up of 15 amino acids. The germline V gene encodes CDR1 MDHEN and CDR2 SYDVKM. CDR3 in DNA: TGTGCCAGCAGTTTATCCGGAACAGGGAAAGAGACCCAGTACTTC. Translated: CASSLSGTGKETQYF.

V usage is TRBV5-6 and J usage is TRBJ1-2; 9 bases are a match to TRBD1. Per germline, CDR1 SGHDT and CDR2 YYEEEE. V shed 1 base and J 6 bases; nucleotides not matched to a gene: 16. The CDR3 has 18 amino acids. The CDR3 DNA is TGTGCCAGCAGCTTGTTAAGGGACAGGGTTGATCTTAGTCATGGCTACACCTTC. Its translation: CASSLLRDRVDLSHGYTF.

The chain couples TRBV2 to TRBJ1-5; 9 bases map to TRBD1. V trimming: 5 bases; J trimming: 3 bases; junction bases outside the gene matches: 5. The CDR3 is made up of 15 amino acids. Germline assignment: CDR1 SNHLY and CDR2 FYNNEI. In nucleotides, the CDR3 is TGTGCCAGCAGTCCCGGGACAGGGCTCAATCAGCCCCAGCATTTT. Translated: CASSPGTGLNQPQHF.

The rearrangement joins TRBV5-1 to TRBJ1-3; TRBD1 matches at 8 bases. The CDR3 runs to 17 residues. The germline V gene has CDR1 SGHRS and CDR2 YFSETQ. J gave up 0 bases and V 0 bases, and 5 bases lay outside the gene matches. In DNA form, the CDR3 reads TGCGCCAGCAGCTTGGGACAGGGGATCGGCTCTGGAAACACCATATATTTT. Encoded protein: CASSLGQGIGSGNTIYF. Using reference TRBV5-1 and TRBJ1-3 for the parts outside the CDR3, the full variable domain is KAGVTQTPRYLIKTRGQQVTLSCSPISGHRSVSWYQQTPGQGLQFLFEYFSETQRNKGNFPGRFSGRQFSNSRSEMNVSTLELGDSALYLCASSLGQGIGSGNTIYFGEGSWLTVV.

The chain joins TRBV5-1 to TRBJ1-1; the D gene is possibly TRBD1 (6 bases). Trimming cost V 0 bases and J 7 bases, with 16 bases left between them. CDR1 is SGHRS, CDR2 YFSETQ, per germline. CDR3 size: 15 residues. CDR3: CASSLGFGGDIEAFF. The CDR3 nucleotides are TGCGCCAGCAGCTTGGGGTTCGGGGGGGACATTGAAGCTTTCTTT.

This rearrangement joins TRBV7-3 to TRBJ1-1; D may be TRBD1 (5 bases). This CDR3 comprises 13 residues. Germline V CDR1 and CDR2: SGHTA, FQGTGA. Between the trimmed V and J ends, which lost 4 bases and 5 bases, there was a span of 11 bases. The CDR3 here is CASSSGTFTEAFF. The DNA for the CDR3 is TGTGCCAGCAGCTCCGGGACTTTTACTGAAGCTTTCTTT. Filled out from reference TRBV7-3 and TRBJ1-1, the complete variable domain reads GAGVSQTPSNKVTEKGKYVELRCDPISGHTALYWYRQSLGQGPEFLIYFQGTGAADDSGLPNDRFFAVRPEGSVSTLKIQRTERGDSAVYLCASSSGTFTEAFFGQGTRLTVV.

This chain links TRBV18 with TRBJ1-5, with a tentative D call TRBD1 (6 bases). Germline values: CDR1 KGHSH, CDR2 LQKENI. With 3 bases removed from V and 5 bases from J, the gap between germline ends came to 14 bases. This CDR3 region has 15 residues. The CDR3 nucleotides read TGTGCCAGCTCACCCTCGACAGGAATGGATCAGCCCCAGCATTTT. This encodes CASSPSTGMDQPQHF.

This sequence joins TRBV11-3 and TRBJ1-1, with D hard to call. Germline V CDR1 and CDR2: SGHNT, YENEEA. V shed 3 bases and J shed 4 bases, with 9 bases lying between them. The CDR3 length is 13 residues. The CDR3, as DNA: TGTGCCAGCAGCTTCGAGGGAGGCACTGAAGCTTTCTTT. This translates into CASSFEGGTEAFF.

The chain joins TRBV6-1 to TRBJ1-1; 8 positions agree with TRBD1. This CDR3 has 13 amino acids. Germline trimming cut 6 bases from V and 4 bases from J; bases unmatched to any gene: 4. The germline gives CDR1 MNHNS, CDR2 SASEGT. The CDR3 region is CASRATGVTEAFF. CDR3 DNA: TGTGCCAGCAGAGCGACAGGGGTCACTGAAGCTTTCTTT.